This T cell receptor (beta chain) is drawn from a study of cytotoxic CD8 clonotypes in ibrutinib-treated CLL. Study-wide background: Among the patients, around 10 presented as relapsed/refractory and over 14 as treatment-naive; 17 showed unmutated IGHV.

Study-level points and caveats: Public clonotypes were seen rarely and were contracted or stable on treatment. Clonality increased with ibrutinib response but returned toward baseline at progression.

The CDR3 sequence is 18 residues long. Germline-derived CDR1 and CDR2 are SNHLY and FYNNEI. Trimming removed 4 bases from V and 1 base from J; junction bases left unmatched: 10. On this clone itself: Its specificity is not known.

The data were produced by immunoSEQ multiplex PCR, yet TCRdb's version contains in-frame clones alone and is incomplete. Of about 200,000 clones listed, 55% to 85% are singletons. About 2 micrograms of genomic DNA, which was extracted from cryopreserved PBMCs, served as the material used for the TCR beta libraries. This chain connects TRBV2 to TRBJ1-2; 12 bases fit TRBD1. The clonotype originates from a human donor with chronic lymphocytic leukemia. The sample here was PBMCs, taken after 24 months of ibrutinib treatment. The CDR3, as DNA: TGTGCCAGCAGTGTAATTGGAGGGACAGGGGGCTTTAACTATGGCTACACCTTC. It is translated as CASSVIGGTGGFNYGYTF.